The clone carrying this T cell receptor (beta chain) was counted between two and nine times. The target antigen is unknown. The data derive from a study of T cells after posttransplantation cyclophosphamide. Study-level points and caveats: TRB clonality was highly associated with recipient CMV seropositivity and reactivation. Later blood repertoires were often dominated by clones from the donor CD8+ memory compartment. TRB overlap between skin or GI tissue T cells and blood was limited.

Here immunoSEQ multiplex PCR was the method, and the copy in TCRdb shows in-frame clones only, minus some. The sample gives about 36,000 clones, none seen only once, and the top ten clones hold roughly 1.1%. Germline V lookup: CDR1 MDHEN, CDR2 SYDVKM. There are 15 residues in the CDR3. The trim removed 1 base at V and 8 bases at J, leaving 6 bases unmatched. The genes are TRBV28 and TRBJ1-4; 8 nucleotides line up with TRBD1. This sequence originates from a girl between 10 and 17 years old in good health, CMV-negative, and a related stem cell transplant donor. The source material was PBMCs. Here the CDR3 DNA reads TGTGCCAGCAGTTTATCGGACAGGGTCGGCGAAAAACTGTTTTTT. Translating gives CASSLSDRVGEKLFF. The full variable domain, with the rest looked up from reference TRBV28 and TRBJ1-4, is DVKVTQSSRYLVKRTGEKVFLECVQDMDHENMFWYRQDPGLGLRLIYFSYDVKMKEKGDIPEGYSVSREKKERFSLILESASTNQTSMYLCASSLSDRVGEKLFFGSGTQLSVL.